Each of the 26 T cell receptor beta chains below was sequenced from the same sample in a study of shared clonotypes between healthy human individuals. Terminally differentiated effector memory CD45RA+ cells were excluded by CCR7 positive selection of CD45RO-negative cells. TCRdb keeps only in-frame clones here, not all; method: immunoSEQ multiplex PCR. The sample carries hundreds of thousands of clones, approximately 90% recorded once. Sequences were obtained from naive CD8+ T cells sorted from blood. Every receptor here comes from a man between 25 and 39 years old in good health.

The chain joins TRBV6-5 to TRBJ1-5, with unresolved D. CDR3 size: 13 residues. Germline CDR1 is MNHEY and CDR2 is SVGAGI. Trimming shortened V by 3 bases and J by 2 bases, and 5 bases separated the two germline ends. DNA for the CDR3: TGTGCCAGCAGTTATCTCCGCAATCAGCCCCAGCATTTT. This encodes CASSYLRNQPQHF.

V gene TRBV7-9 combines with J gene TRBJ1-5; D is ambiguous. V was trimmed by 1 base and J by 4 bases, leaving 8 bases between them. This CDR3 is 14 amino acids long. In germline, CDR1 is SEHNR, CDR2 FQNEAQ (reference sequence). Here the CDR3 DNA reads TGTGCCAGCAGCTTAGAGGGCAGAAATCAGCCCCAGCATTTT. It specifies CASSLEGRNQPQHF.

The chain links TRBV28 to TRBJ2-1; no clear D gene. The CDR3 runs 12 residues. The V and J ends lost 5 bases and 7 bases respectively, with 9 bases between them. Germline CDR1 MDHEN, CDR2 SYDVKM. The CDR3 region has the DNA TGTGCCAGCAGTCCCACTTTGAATGAGCAGTTCTTC. Amino acid sequence: CASSPTLNEQFF.

This rearrangement joins TRBV28 to TRBJ2-5; TRBD2 is a possible D gene (6 bases). This CDR3 has 16 amino acids. Germline assignment: CDR1 MDHEN and CDR2 SYDVKM. V lost 4 bases and J lost 4, with 19 bases in between. Written as DNA, the CDR3 is TGTGCCAGCAGTTCTCTGTGGGGGAGGAATTTAGAGACCCAGTACTTC. Translated, it gives CASSSLWGRNLETQYF.

This chain uses TRBV5-4 with TRBJ2-7; 8 bases are shared with TRBD1. The CDR3 is 14 amino acids. CDR1 is SGHNT and CDR2 is YYREEE in the germline V gene (reference sequence). Trimming at V came to 4 bases and at J to 2 bases, leaving 5 bases not matched to a gene. The CDR3 sequence is CASSDGTGTYEQYF. The CDR3 DNA sequence: TGTGCCAGCAGCGACGGGACAGGAACCTACGAGCAGTACTTC.

The J gene is TRBJ2-2, the V gene TRBV27; 9 nucleotides match TRBD1. This CDR3 comprises 16 residues. Germline CDR1 and CDR2: MNHEY and SMNVEV (reference sequence). J lost 7 bases, V lost 4 bases, and 10 bases had no gene match. The CDR3 region has the DNA TGTGCCAGCAGTTCCGAACAGGGGGCTTTGGTCGGGGAGCTGTTTTTT. Its protein product is CASSSEQGALVGELFF.

The chain couples TRBV6-5 to TRBJ2-3, with TRBD2 identical over 8 bases. The ends lost 3 bases at V and 3 bases at J; junction bases unmatched: 5. This CDR3 is 15 amino acids long. Germline V gene lookup returns CDR1 MNHEY and CDR2 SVGAGI. CDR3 residues: CASSYAREGTDTQYF. The CDR3 coding sequence is TGTGCCAGCAGTTATGCCCGGGAGGGTACAGATACGCAGTATTTT.

In regard to this clone: Distinct nucleotide sequences in the sample also encode this CDR3. The J gene is TRBJ2-7, the V gene TRBV29-1, with D perhaps matching TRBD1 (6 bases). CDR1 and CDR2 (germline): SQVTM, ANQGSEA. The CDR3 length is 13 residues. The ends were cut back, 4 bases at V and 0 bases at J, with 10 bases in the middle. The CDR3 sequence is CSVVLQGSYEQYF. Here the CDR3 DNA reads TGCAGCGTTGTGTTACAGGGCTCCTACGAGCAGTACTTC.

The rearrangement links TRBV5-1 to TRBJ2-3; D is possibly TRBD1 (5 bases). Trimming left V 7 bases short and J 2 bases short, with 20 bases between. Germline-derived CDR1 and CDR2 are SGHRS and YFSETQ. CDR3 length: 16 amino acids. The CDR3 region has the DNA TGCGCCAGCGCCCCTCTATTCAGGGTGGTCACAGATACGCAGTATTTT. The encoded protein is CASAPLFRVVTDTQYF.

CDR3 sequence: CASSGGRGSTDTQYF. CDR3 DNA sequence: TGTGCCAGCAGCGGCGGCAGGGGAAGCACAGATACGCAGTATTTT. The rearrangement links TRBV5-4 to TRBJ2-3, with D possibly TRBD1 on 6 matching bases. The CDR3 runs to 15 residues. Germline V gene sequence: CDR1 SGHNT, CDR2 YYREEE (reference sequence). The ends were cut back, 4 bases at V and 0 bases at J, with 12 bases in the middle. The full variable domain, with the rest looked up from reference TRBV5-4 and TRBJ2-3, is ETGVTQSPTHLIKTRGQQVTLRCSSQSGHNTVSWYQQALGQGPQFIFQYYREEENGRGNFPPRFSGLQFPNYSSELNVNALELDDSALYLCASSGGRGSTDTQYFGPGTRLTVL.

This chain uses TRBV6-1 with TRBJ1-1; TRBD1 might be the D (5 bases). V lost 6 bases and J 3 bases, leaving 17 bases between the germline ends. Germline V CDR1 and CDR2: MNHNS, SASEGT. The CDR3 extends over 15 amino acids. The DNA for the CDR3 is TGTGCCAGCAGAGTCCGGGGGGTATCGTACACTGAAGCTTTCTTT. It is translated as CASRVRGVSYTEAFF.

The chain is built from TRBV6-5 and TRBJ2-7; no clear D gene. V lost 5 bases, J lost 2 bases, and 13 bases lay in between. The CDR3 contains 14 residues. The germline CDR1 and CDR2 sequences are MNHEY and SVGAGI. CDR3 bases: TGTGCCAGCAGTCTTCTGGACGGTGCCTACGAGCAGTACTTC. Its protein is CASSLLDGAYEQYF.

The chain links TRBV30 to TRBJ1-1; the D gene is possibly TRBD1 (5 bases). V was cut by 2 bases and J by 1 base, with 14 bases left in between. Germline assignment: CDR1 GTSNPN and CDR2 SVGIG (reference sequence). CDR3 size: 15 residues. The CDR3 protein is CAWSWETGPNTEAFF. Written as DNA, the CDR3 is TGTGCCTGGAGTTGGGAAACAGGACCGAACACTGAAGCTTTCTTT.

In regard to this clone: This sample also contains other DNA sequences that code for the same CDR3. V is TRBV7-9 and J is TRBJ2-7; the match to TRBD2 covers 10 bases. J lost 4 bases, V lost 1 base, and 1 base had no gene match. There are 14 residues in the CDR3. Germline CDR1 is SEHNR and CDR2 is FQNEAQ (reference sequence). The CDR3: CASSLELAGYEQYF. The CDR3 coding sequence is TGTGCCAGCAGCTTAGAACTAGCGGGATACGAGCAGTACTTC.

The V and J genes are TRBV19 and TRBJ1-3; TRBD1 is a possible D gene (5 bases). Germline CDR1 is LNHDA and CDR2 is SQIVND (reference sequence). Trimming pared 4 bases from V and 4 bases from J, leaving 11 bases between. CDR3 length: 14 residues. The CDR3 DNA is TGTGCCAGTAGTACTGGGACGGCGGGAAACACCATATATTTT. Protein: CASSTGTAGNTIYF.

This chain uses TRBV4-3 with TRBJ2-7, with 9 bases identical to TRBD1. The ends lost 0 bases at V and 3 bases at J; junction bases unmatched: 15. Per germline, CDR1 LGHNA and CDR2 YSLEER. The CDR3 covers 19 residues. The CDR3 loop is CASSQEGKTGGPSYYEQYF. As DNA, the CDR3 is TGCGCCAGCAGCCAAGAGGGAAAAACAGGGGGCCCCTCCTACTACGAGCAGTACTTC.

This chain links TRBV7-2 with TRBJ2-7; D may be TRBD2 (6 bases). The germline V gene encodes CDR1 SGHTA and CDR2 FQGNSA. V lost 6 bases and J 2 bases, leaving 11 bases between the germline ends. The CDR3 totals 13 residues. The CDR3 loop is CASSAGNTYEQYF. In DNA, the CDR3 is TGTGCCAGCAGTGCGGGGAATACCTACGAGCAGTACTTC. Based on the CDR3 plus reference TRBV7-2 and TRBJ2-7, the full variable domain is GAGVSQSPSNKVTEKGKDVELRCDPISGHTALYWYRQSLGQGLEFLIYFQGNSAPDKSGLPSDRFSAERTGGSVSTLTIQRTQQEDSAVYLCASSAGNTYEQYFGPGTRLTVT.

The V gene is TRBV7-8, the J gene TRBJ2-7, with 8 bases identical to TRBD1. This CDR3 is built from 15 residues. From germline, CDR1 is SGHVS and CDR2 FQNEAQ. The trim removed 1 base at V and 3 bases at J, leaving 5 bases unmatched. The DNA for the CDR3 is TGTGCCAGCAGCTTAGAGGGACAGGCTAACTACGAGCAGTACTTC. Its translation is CASSLEGQANYEQYF.

V usage is TRBV18 and J usage is TRBJ1-1, with 7 bases matching TRBD1. With V trimmed by 1 base and J by 3 bases, 11 bases remained unmatched. Germline lookup yields CDR1 KGHSH and CDR2 LQKENI. The CDR3 runs to 17 residues. The CDR3 DNA is TGTGCCAGCTCACCACGGAAGATGACAGGGTGGGACACTGAAGCTTTCTTT. This codes for CASSPRKMTGWDTEAFF.

V usage is TRBV11-2 and J usage is TRBJ2-7; 9 nucleotides agree with TRBD1. CDR1 is SGHAT and CDR2 is FQNNGV in the germline V gene. The CDR3 loop spans 17 amino acids. Trimming took 5 bases from V and 4 from J; bases not matched to a gene: 15. The CDR3 coding sequence is TGTGCCAGCAGCACCTTCCAAATGGGGGACAGGGCTTACGAGCAGTACTTC. This encodes CASSTFQMGDRAYEQYF.

The genes are TRBV4-3 and TRBJ2-2; TRBD2 agrees at 7 bases. The CDR3 length is 18 residues. Germline assignment: CDR1 LGHNA and CDR2 YSLEER. The junction had 13 bases not matched to a gene; V was cut back by 2 bases and J by 4 bases. CDR3 sequence reads: CASSQSLTSAAVTGELFF. The CDR3 coding sequence is TGCGCCAGCAGCCAATCCCTAACTAGCGCGGCGGTCACCGGGGAGCTGTTTTTT.

The V gene is TRBV29-1, the J gene TRBJ2-5; TRBD1 might be the D (5 bases). Between the trimmed V and J ends, which lost 0 bases and 2 bases, there was a span of 13 bases. Germline values: CDR1 SQVTM, CDR2 ANQGSEA. The length of the CDR3 is 15 residues. The CDR3 spells CSVEDMTEEQETQYF. In nucleotides, the CDR3 is TGCAGCGTTGAAGATATGACAGAAGAACAAGAGACCCAGTACTTC.

The chain employs TRBV4-1 and TRBJ2-1, with 8 positions matching TRBD1. After removal of 4 bases from V and 10 bases from J, the junction contained 6 bases not matched to a gene. The CDR3 runs to 13 residues. Germline values: CDR1 MGHRA, CDR2 YSYEKL. CDR3 in DNA: TGCGCCAGCAGCCCTAATCAGGGGGCGGAGCAGTTCTTC. This sequence encodes CASSPNQGAEQFF.

The chain uses TRBV7-9 and TRBJ1-2; D is undetermined. The germline V and J ends were trimmed by 7 bases and 4 bases, with 10 bases remaining between them. CDR1 is SEHNR and CDR2 is FQNEAQ in the germline V gene (reference sequence). CDR3 length: 12 amino acids. CDR3: CASIGETYGYTF. The CDR3 nucleotides are TGTGCCAGCATCGGGGAAACCTATGGCTACACCTTC.

The rearrangement joins TRBV7-9 to TRBJ2-7, with TRBD1 as a possible D gene (6 bases). Germline CDR1 SEHNR, CDR2 FQNEAQ (reference sequence). Trimming took off 1 base at V and 4 bases at J, with 20 bases between the two ends. The CDR3 is made up of 17 amino acids. The CDR3 sequence is CASSLGEGQGPDYEQYF. The CDR3 coding sequence is TGTGCCAGCAGCTTAGGTGAGGGGCAGGGGCCGGATTACGAGCAGTACTTC.

This rearrangement joins TRBV7-3 to TRBJ2-2; D remains unclear. The CDR3 is 14 residues long. V was trimmed by 5 bases and J by 5 bases, leaving 12 bases between them. Germline values: CDR1 SGHTA, CDR2 FQGTGA. CDR3 loop: CASSPGDGTGELFF. The DNA for the CDR3 is TGTGCCAGCAGCCCGGGTGATGGAACCGGGGAGCTGTTTTTT.